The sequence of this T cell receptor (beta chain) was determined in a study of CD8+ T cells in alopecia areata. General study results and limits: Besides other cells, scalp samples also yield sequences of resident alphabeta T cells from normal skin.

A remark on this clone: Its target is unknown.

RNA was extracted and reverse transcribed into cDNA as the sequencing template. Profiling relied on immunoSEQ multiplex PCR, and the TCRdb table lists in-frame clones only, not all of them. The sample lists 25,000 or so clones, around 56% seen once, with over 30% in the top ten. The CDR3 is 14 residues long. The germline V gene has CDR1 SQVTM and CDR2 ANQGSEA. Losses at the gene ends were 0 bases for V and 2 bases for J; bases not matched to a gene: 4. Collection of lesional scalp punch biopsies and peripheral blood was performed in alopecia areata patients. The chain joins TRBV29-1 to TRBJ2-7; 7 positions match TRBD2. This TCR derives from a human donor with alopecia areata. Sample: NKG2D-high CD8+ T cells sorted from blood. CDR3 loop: CSVEESSGTYEQYF. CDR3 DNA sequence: TGCAGCGTTGAAGAGTCTAGCGGAACCTACGAGCAGTACTTC.